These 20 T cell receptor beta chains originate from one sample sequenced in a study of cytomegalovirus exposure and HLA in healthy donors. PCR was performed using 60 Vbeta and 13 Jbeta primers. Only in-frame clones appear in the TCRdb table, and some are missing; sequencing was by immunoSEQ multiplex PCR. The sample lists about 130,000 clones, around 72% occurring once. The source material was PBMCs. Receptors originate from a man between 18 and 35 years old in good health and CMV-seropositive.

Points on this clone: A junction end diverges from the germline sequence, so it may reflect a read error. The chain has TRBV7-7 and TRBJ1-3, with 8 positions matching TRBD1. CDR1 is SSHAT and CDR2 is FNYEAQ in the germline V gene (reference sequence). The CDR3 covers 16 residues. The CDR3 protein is CASSPGTGLSGNTIYF. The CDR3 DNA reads TGTGCTAGCAGCCCCGGGACAGGACTCTCTGGAAACACCATATATTTT.

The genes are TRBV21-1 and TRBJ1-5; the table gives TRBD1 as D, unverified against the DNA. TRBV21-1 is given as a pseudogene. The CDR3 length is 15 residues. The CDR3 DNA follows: TGTGCCAGCAGGAAGGGGGCCCCTCGGTGCCAGCCCCAGCATTTT. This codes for CASRKGAPRCQPQHF.

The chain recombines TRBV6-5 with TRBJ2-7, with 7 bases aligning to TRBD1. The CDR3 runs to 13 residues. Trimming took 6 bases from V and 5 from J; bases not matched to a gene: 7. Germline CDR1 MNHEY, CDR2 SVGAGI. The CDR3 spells CASRETGSNEQYF. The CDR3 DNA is TGTGCCAGCAGGGAGACAGGGAGCAACGAGCAGTACTTC.

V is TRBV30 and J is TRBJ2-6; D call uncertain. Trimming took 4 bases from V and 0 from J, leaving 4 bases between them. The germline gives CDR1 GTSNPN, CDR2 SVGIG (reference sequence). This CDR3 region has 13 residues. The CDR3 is CAWKHSGANVLTF. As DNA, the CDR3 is TGTGCCTGGAAGCACTCTGGGGCCAACGTCCTGACTTTC.

CDR3 bases: TGTGCCAGCAGTGTTTGGCGGGACAGGGGGTTCTATGGCTACACCTTC. This gives the protein CASSVWRDRGFYGYTF. V is TRBV2 and J is TRBJ1-2, with TRBD1 identical over 11 bases. CDR1 is SNHLY and CDR2 is FYNNEI in the germline V gene. Trimming removed 4 bases from V and 4 bases from J; junction bases left unmatched: 8. The CDR3 sequence is 16 residues long.

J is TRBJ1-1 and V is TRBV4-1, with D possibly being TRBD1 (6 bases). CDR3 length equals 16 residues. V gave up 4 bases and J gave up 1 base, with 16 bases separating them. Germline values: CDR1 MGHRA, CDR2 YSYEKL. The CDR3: CASSPALGGANTEAFF. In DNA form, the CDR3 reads TGCGCCAGCAGCCCCGCCCTCGGGGGGGCGAACACTGAAGCTTTCTTT.

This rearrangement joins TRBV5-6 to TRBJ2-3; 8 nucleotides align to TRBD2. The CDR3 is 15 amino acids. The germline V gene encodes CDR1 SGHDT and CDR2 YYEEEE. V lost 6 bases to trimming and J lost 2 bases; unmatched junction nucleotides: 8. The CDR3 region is CASTFLAGPTDTQYF. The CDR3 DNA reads TGTGCCAGCACTTTCCTAGCGGGCCCCACAGATACGCAGTATTTT.

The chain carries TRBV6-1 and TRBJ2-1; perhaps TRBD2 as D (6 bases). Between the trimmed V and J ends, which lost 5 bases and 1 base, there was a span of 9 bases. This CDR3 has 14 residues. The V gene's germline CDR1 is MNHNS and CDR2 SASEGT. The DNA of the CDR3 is TGTGCCAGCAGTCCCCGGGGGTCCTACAATGAGCAGTTCTTC. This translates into CASSPRGSYNEQFF.

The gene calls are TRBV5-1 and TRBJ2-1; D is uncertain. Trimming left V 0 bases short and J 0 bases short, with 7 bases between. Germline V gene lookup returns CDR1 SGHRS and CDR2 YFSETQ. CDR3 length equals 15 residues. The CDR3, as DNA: TGCGCCAGCAGCTTGGTCCGGAGCTCCTACAATGAGCAGTTCTTC. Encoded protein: CASSLVRSSYNEQFF.

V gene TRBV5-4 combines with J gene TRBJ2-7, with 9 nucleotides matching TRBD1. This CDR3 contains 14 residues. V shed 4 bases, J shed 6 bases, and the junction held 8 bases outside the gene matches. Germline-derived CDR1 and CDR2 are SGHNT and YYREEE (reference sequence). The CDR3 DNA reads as TGTGCCAGCAGCGCAGGACAGGGGCGGTCCGAGCAGTACTTC. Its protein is CASSAGQGRSEQYF. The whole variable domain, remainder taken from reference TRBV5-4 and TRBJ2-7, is ETGVTQSPTHLIKTRGQQVTLRCSSQSGHNTVSWYQQALGQGPQFIFQYYREEENGRGNFPPRFSGLQFPNYSSELNVNALELDDSALYLCASSAGQGRSEQYFGPGTRLTVT.

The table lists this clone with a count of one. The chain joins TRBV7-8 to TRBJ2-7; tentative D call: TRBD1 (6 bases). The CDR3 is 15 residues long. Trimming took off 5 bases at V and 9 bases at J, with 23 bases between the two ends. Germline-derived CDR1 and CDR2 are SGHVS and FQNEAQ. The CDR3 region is CASSPSTPGERGQYF. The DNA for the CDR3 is TGTGCCAGCAGCCCCTCAACGCCAGGGGAAAGAGGGCAGTACTTC.

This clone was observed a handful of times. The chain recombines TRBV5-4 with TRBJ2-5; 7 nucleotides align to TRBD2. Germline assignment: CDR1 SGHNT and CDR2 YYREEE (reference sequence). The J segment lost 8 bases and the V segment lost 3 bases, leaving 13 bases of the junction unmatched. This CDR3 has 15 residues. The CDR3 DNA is TGTGCCAGCAGCTCCCCAGCGGGACCCTCTCGAACCCAGTACTTC. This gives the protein CASSSPAGPSRTQYF.

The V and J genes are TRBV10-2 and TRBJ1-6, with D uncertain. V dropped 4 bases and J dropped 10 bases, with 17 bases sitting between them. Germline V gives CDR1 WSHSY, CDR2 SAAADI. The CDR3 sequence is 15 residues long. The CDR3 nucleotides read TGCGCCAGCAGTGTTGCAGCGGACTATGGATCACCCCTCCACTTT. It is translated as CASSVAADYGSPLHF.

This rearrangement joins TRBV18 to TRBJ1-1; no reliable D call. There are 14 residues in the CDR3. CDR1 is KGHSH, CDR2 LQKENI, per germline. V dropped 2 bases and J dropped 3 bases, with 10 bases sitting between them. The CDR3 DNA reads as TGTGCCAGCTCACCAATAGGGAGGGACACTGAAGCTTTCTTT. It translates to CASSPIGRDTEAFF.

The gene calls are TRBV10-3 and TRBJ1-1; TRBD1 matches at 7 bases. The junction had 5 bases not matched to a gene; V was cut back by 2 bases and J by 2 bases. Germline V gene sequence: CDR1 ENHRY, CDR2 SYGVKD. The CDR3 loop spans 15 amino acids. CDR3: CAISETGTVNTEAFF. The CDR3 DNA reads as TGTGCCATCAGTGAGACCGGGACAGTTAACACTGAAGCTTTCTTT.

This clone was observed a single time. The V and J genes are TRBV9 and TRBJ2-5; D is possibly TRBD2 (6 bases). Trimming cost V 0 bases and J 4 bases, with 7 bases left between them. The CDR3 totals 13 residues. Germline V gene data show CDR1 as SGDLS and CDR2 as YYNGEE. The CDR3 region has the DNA TGTGCCAGCAGCGTAGTTAGCGGAGAGACCCAGTACTTC. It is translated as CASSVVSGETQYF.

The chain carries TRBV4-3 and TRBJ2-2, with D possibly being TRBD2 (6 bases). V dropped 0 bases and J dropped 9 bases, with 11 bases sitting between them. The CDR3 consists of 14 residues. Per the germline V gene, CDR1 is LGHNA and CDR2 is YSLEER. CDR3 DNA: TGCGCCAGCAGCCAAGATAGGACTATCCGGGAGCTGTTTTTT. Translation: CASSQDRTIRELFF.

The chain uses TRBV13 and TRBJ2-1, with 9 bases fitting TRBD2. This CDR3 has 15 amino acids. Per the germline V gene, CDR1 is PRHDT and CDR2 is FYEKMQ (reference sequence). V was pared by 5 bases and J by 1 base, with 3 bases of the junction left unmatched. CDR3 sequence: CASSRGGVSYNEQFF. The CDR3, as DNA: TGTGCCAGCAGCCGCGGGGGGGTTTCCTACAATGAGCAGTTCTTC.

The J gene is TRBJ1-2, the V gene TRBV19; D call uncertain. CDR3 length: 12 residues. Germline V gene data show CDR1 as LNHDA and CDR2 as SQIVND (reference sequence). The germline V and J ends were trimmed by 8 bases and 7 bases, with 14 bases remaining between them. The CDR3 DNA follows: TGTGCCAGTGCACTGCGGACTAGTGGCTACACCTTC. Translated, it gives CASALRTSGYTF.

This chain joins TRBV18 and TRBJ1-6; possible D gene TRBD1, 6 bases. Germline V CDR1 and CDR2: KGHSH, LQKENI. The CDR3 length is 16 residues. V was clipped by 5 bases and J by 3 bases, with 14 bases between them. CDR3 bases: TGTGCCAGCTCATCCCAGGGGCGCCTCTATAATTCACCCCTCCACTTT. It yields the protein CASSSQGRLYNSPLHF.